This T cell receptor (beta chain) comes out of a study of early T cells in non-severe SARS-CoV-2 infection. Looking at the study overall: Investigators sequenced bulk RNA drawn from unsorted whole blood, and chains remained unpaired.

General study points: Matches to VDJdb favored anti-spike CD8 responses and missed private and CD4 specificities.

Unique molecular identifiers tagged individual cDNA molecules. TCRdb re-called the 5' RACE reads through MiXCR, storing one row per CDR3 protein. The profile shows about 70,000 distinct CDR3 sequences, about 9.1% of them singletons. This clonotype was seen a few times. Its antigen is undetermined. The CDR3 runs to 15 residues. Trimming at V came to 7 bases and at J to 3 bases, leaving 8 bases not matched to a gene. Germline CDR1 is ENHRY and CDR2 is SYGVKD. This sequence was found in an adult who was a healthcare worker with PCR-confirmed SARS-CoV-2 infection or an uninfected control (not recorded which). Specimen: whole blood, collected at baseline. This chain uses TRBV10-3 with TRBJ2-1, with 8 bases fitting TRBD2. CDR3 amino acids: CAITLSGSLYNEQFF. The CDR3, as DNA: TGTGCCATCACCCTAAGCGGGAGCCTCTACAATGAGCAGTTCTTC.